Listed below are T cell receptor beta chains from one sample, sequenced in a study of vaccination and CD4 T cells after COVID-19. From the PCR reads, TCRdb called clonotypes with MiXCR, one entry per CDR3 protein. The repertoire holds roughly 28,000 distinct CDR3 sequences, with roughly 45% as singletons. This sample comprised CD4+ T cells from blood, obtained about 7 months after SARS-CoV-2 vaccination. The receptors were gathered from a human donor who had recovered from COVID-19. CDR3s include the opening cysteine and the closing phenylalanine or tryptophan.

v_call cdr3_length cdr3_aa
TRBV6-1 14 CASSEQDSNQPQHF
TRBV7-9 18 CASRRPGQGASRTGELFF
TRBV10-3 18 CAISESTAGEFPYNEQFF
TRBV7-9 14 CASSLEGVGSPLHF
TRBV28 15 CASRKPQGMQETQYF
TRBV6-1 15 CASNLRLAANYEQYF
TRBV5-1 18 CASSLGSLANPGRETQYF
TRBV7-3 15 CASSLRGSSTDTQYF
TRBV20-1 14 CSARDPAVLGTQYF
TRBV20-1 15 CSARGSGSGTGELFF
TRBV27 13 CASSPDRGTEAFF
TRBV6-2/TRBV6-3 14 CASNDQGPYYGYTF
TRBV11-2 13 CASSPPLGTEAFF
TRBV7-3 13 CASSPSGQETQYF
TRBV18 14 CASSSTASTYEQYF
TRBV20-1 15 CSARREPSSYNEQFF
TRBV24-1 12 CATQTQGGEQYF
TRBV20-1 11 CSARDRNEQFF
TRBV11-2 14 CASSALASTDTQYF
TRBV24-1 17 CATSDLQGASSYNEQFF
TRBV28 12 CAPIVAPSPLHF
TRBV5-6 13 CATGRRDNNEQFF
TRBV6-1 12 CASTTSYNEQFF
TRBV7-9 14 CAGSKNRGVGEQFF
TRBV28 16 CASTPGDSGISDTQYF
TRBV28 15 CASSTAWASGETQYF
TRBV19 19 CASSHGRGQGNVGNQPQHF
TRBV15 13 CATSSGNNREAFF
TRBV28 15 CASSPYRGNTGELFF
TRBV7-2 17 CASSLVGRRDLLNEQFF
TRBV2 15 CASNDRTGKNSPLHF
TRBV20-1 15 CSAKGNLAGTDTQYF
TRBV2 15 CASSVGTGSSAAQYF
TRBV12-3/TRBV12-4 14 CATSPTGGDQPQHF
TRBV7-2 14 CASSLGQYTGELFF
TRBV20-1 16 CSANRGQGRRTDTQYF
TRBV15 14 CATSPQREYNEQFF
TRBV28 13 CASSLRPGQPQHF
TRBV21-1 17 CASSNPLAGYSSYEQYF
TRBV20-1 15 CSARDAGTSTDEQYF
TRBV10-1 13 CASSPGTRDTQYF
TRBV20-1 14 CSGAGTSRSYEQYF
TRBV11-3 16 CASSLDFQGREDTQYF
TRBV29-1 12 CSGRAMADTQYF
TRBV28 15 CASSWGQVGNQPQHF
TRBV20-1 17 CSARDLGEPSSYNEQFF
TRBV20-1 17 CSARDVVSGSSAGELFF
TRBV6-5 14 CASSYSTASYEQYF
TRBV7-2 13 CASSLVRLSEQFF
TRBV6-6 15 CASSYRKTVLGGAFF